A single sample gave rise to the 8 T cell receptor beta chains below, sequenced in a study of blood T cell repertoires in COVID-19. The table came from immunoSEQ multiplex PCR; TCRdb's copy has only in-frame clones and leaves some out. Among about 220,000 clones, approximately 83% were seen once, and the ten largest hold approximately 3.6%. The sequencing input was PBMCs or T cells enriched from blood (not recorded which). The receptors shown here come from a woman aged 60-70 years who had recovered from COVID-19.

The chain couples TRBV6-5 to TRBJ2-5; TRBD1 might be the D (6 bases). This CDR3 is built from 14 residues. Trimming took off 6 bases at V and 1 base at J, with 12 bases between the two ends. Germline CDR1 and CDR2: MNHEY and SVGAGI. DNA for the CDR3: TGTGCCAGCAGGGCACAGGGAATCCAAGAGACCCAGTACTTC. This encodes CASRAQGIQETQYF.

V and J are TRBV7-8 and TRBJ1-5, with 9 bases matching TRBD1. The CDR3 is made up of 17 amino acids. With V trimmed by 1 base and J by 7 bases, 11 bases remained unmatched. CDR1 is SGHVS and CDR2 is FQNEAQ in the germline V gene. CDR3 bases: TGTGCCAGCAGCTTAGTGCTAACAGGGGGCGTCGGGCAGCCCCAGCATTTT. Encoded protein: CASSLVLTGGVGQPQHF.

The chain uses TRBV6-1 and TRBJ1-6; D perhaps matches TRBD1 (5 bases). The CDR3 runs to 15 residues. Per germline, CDR1 MNHNS and CDR2 SASEGT. V gave up 2 bases and J gave up 8 bases, with 13 bases separating them. The CDR3 protein is CASSERWGGDSPLHF. CDR3 DNA: TGTGCCAGCAGTGAACGGTGGGGGGGGGATTCACCCCTCCACTTT.

This chain links TRBV7-9 with TRBJ1-1; TRBD1 matches at 8 bases. The germline V gene has CDR1 SEHNR and CDR2 FQNEAQ (reference sequence). The CDR3 consists of 16 residues. After removal of 1 base from V and 6 bases from J, the junction contained 10 bases not matched to a gene. The CDR3 here is CASSLVGRTGSPEAFF. For the CDR3, the DNA is TGTGCCAGCAGCTTAGTAGGTAGGACAGGGAGCCCTGAAGCTTTCTTT.

In this sample, this clone turned up once. The chain combines TRBV9 with TRBJ1-3; possibly TRBD1 for D (6 bases). Per germline, CDR1 SGDLS and CDR2 YYNGEE. The CDR3 length is 15 residues. Trimming took off 1 base at V and 1 base at J, with 9 bases between the two ends. The CDR3 bases are TGTGCCAGCAGCGTAAGTGGGACATCTGGAAACACCATATATTTT. Translating it yields CASSVSGTSGNTIYF.

The J gene is TRBJ1-1, the V gene TRBV11-2; tentative D call: TRBD1 (5 bases). Trimming shortened V by 8 bases and J by 2 bases, and 18 bases separated the two germline ends. The CDR3 covers 15 residues. The germline V gene encodes CDR1 SGHAT and CDR2 FQNNGV. CDR3 loop: CASRLWGQLNTEAFF. CDR3 coding DNA: TGTGCCAGCCGCCTTTGGGGCCAATTAAACACTGAAGCTTTCTTT.

V is TRBV7-3 and J is TRBJ1-2; TRBD1 matches at 8 bases. The CDR3 length is 17 residues. Germline CDR1 SGHTA, CDR2 FQGTGA. The J segment lost 0 bases and the V segment lost 2 bases, leaving 8 bases of the junction unmatched. CDR3 nucleotides: TGTGCCAGCAGCTTAGGTGCAGGGACAGGACCTAACTATGGCTACACCTTC. It is translated as CASSLGAGTGPNYGYTF.

The chain links TRBV18 to TRBJ1-1; 7 bases map to TRBD1. V gave up 6 bases and J gave up 3 bases; unmatched junction bases: 4. Germline assignment: CDR1 KGHSH and CDR2 LQKENI. The CDR3 has 13 residues. The CDR3 protein is CASSRTGDTEAFF. The CDR3 DNA reads TGTGCCAGCTCTCGAACAGGGGACACTGAAGCTTTCTTT.